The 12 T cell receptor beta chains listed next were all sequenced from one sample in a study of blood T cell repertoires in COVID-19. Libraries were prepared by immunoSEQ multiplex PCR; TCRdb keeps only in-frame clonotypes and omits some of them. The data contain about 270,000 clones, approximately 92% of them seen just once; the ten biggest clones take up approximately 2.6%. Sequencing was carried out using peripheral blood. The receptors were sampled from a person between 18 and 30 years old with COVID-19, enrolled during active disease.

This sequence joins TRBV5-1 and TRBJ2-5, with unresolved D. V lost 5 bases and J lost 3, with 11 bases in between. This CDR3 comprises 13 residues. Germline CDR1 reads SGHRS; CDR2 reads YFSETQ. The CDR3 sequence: CASRETVEETQYF. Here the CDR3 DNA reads TGCGCCAGCAGGGAGACGGTGGAAGAGACCCAGTACTTC.

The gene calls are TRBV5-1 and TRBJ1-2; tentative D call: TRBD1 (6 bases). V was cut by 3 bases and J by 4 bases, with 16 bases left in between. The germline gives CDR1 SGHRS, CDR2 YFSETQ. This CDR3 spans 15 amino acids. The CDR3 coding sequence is TGCGCCAGCAGCTCGTATCCCGGACAGCCCTATGGCTACACCTTC. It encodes CASSSYPGQPYGYTF.

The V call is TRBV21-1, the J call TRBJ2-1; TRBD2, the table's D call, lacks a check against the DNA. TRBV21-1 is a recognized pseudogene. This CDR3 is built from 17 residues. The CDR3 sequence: CASSKDEGGRLYNEQFF. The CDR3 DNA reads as TGTGCCAGCAGCAAAGATGAGGGGGGGCGACTCTACAATGAGCAGTTCTTC.

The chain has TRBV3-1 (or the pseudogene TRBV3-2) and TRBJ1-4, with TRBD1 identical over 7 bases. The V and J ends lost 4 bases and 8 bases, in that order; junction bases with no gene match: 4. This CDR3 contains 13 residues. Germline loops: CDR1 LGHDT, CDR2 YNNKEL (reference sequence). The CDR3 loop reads CASSPTGREKLFF. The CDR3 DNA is TGTGCCAGCAGCCCGACAGGGAGGGAAAAACTGTTTTTT.

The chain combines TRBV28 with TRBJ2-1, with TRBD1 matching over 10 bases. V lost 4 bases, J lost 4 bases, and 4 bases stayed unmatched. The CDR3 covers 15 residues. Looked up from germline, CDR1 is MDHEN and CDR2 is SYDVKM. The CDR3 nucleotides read TGTGCCAGCAGTTGGGACAGGGGACTATACAATGAGCAGTTCTTC. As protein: CASSWDRGLYNEQFF. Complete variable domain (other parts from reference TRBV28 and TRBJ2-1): DVKVTQSSRYLVKRTGEKVFLECVQDMDHENMFWYRQDPGLGLRLIYFSYDVKMKEKGDIPEGYSVSREKKERFSLILESASTNQTSMYLCASSWDRGLYNEQFFGPGTRLTVL.

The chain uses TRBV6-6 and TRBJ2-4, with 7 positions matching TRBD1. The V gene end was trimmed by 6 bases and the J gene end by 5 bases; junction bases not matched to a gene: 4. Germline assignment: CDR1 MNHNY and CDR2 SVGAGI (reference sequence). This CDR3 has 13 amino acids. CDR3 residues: CASRRQGENIQYF. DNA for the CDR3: TGTGCCAGCAGGAGACAGGGAGAAAACATTCAGTACTTC.

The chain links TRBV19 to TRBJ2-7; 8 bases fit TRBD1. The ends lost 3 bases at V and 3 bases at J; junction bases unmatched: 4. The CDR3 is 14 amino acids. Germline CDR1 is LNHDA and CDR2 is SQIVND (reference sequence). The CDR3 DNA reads TGTGCCAGTAGTATCTTAGGGACAGGCTACGAGCAGTACTTC. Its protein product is CASSILGTGYEQYF.

CDR3: CASGIGTGVNEQFF. The DNA for the CDR3 is TGTGCCAGCGGGATTGGGACAGGGGTTAATGAGCAGTTCTTC. The chain links TRBV2 to TRBJ2-1; 10 bases are a match to TRBD1. The CDR3 sequence is 14 residues long. The germline V gene encodes CDR1 SNHLY and CDR2 FYNNEI. After removal of 8 bases from V and 7 bases from J, the junction contained 8 bases not matched to a gene.

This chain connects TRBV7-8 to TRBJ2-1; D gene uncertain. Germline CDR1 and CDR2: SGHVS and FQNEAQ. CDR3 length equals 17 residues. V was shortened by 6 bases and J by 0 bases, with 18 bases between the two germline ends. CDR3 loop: CASSPHSGSSSYNEQFF. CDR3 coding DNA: TGTGCCAGCAGTCCGCATTCCGGGTCGAGCTCCTACAATGAGCAGTTCTTC.

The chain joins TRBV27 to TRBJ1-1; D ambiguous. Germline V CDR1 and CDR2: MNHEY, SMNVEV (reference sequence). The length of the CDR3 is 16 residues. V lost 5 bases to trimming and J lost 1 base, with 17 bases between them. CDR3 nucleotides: TGTGCCAGCAGTCCCCCCGGGGATGAACCGAACACTGAAGCTTTCTTT. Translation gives CASSPPGDEPNTEAFF.

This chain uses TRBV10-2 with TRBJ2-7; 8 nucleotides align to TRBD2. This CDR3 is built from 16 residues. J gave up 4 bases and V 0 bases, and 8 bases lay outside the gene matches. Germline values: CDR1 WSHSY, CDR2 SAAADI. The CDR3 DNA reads TGCGCCAGCAGTGAGTCGCCGGGGGGGGTCTCATACGAGCAGTACTTC. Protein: CASSESPGGVSYEQYF.

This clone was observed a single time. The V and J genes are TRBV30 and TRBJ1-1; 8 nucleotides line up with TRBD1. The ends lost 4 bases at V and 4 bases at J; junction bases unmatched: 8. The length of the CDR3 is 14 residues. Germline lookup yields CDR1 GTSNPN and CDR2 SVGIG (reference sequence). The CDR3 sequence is CAWNPRTGPTEAFF. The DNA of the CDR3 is TGTGCCTGGAACCCGAGGACAGGGCCCACTGAAGCTTTCTTT. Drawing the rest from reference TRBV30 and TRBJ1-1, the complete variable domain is SQTIHQWPATLVQPVGSPLSLECTVEGTSNPNLYWYRQAAGRGLQLLFYSVGIGQISSEVPQNLSASRPQDRQFILSSKKLLLSDSGFYLCAWNPRTGPTEAFFGQGTRLTVV.